This entry lists 7 T cell receptor beta chains sequenced from one sample in a study of regulatory T cells in long-lasting Graves disease. Construction of the TCR beta libraries employed iRepertoire HTBI primers in conjunction with Arm-PCR of CDR3 regions. TCRdb re-called the multiplex PCR reads with MiXCR, one entry per CDR3 protein. Among 250,000 or so distinct CDR3 sequences listed, 20% were seen once. The time point was: newly diagnosed GD, antithyroid drugs for less than 3 months. RNA extracted from PBMCs served as the sequencing template. Sequencing used peripheral blood mononuclear cells (PBMCs), obtained at new diagnosis, from a patient treated with antithyroid drugs. These receptors were collected from a female donor with Graves disease.

This clonotype was observed a handful of times. The rearrangement joins TRBV9 to TRBJ2-3, with unresolved D. The germline V gene has CDR1 SGDLS and CDR2 YYNGEE. Trimming took off 0 bases at V and 5 bases at J, with 10 bases between the two ends. This CDR3 region has 14 residues. The CDR3 region has the DNA TGTGCCAGCAGCGTAGGGTTAGCACAAGATACGCAGTATTTT. Amino acids: CASSVGLAQDTQYF.

This clonotype was observed at least ten times. The chain links TRBV20-1 to TRBJ2-1, with D maybe TRBD2 (5 bases). This CDR3 is built from 13 residues. The ends were cut back, 0 bases at V and 11 bases at J, with 14 bases in the middle. Germline V lookup: CDR1 DFQATT, CDR2 SNEGSKA (reference sequence). CDR3 nucleotides: TGCAGTGCTAGAGAAACTAGTAGGCCCAAGCAGTTCTTC. Protein sequence: CSARETSRPKQFF.

This clonotype was detected ten times or more. The chain combines TRBV10-3 with TRBJ2-7, with TRBD1 as a possible D gene (6 bases). Trimming left V 5 bases short and J 2 bases short, with 10 bases between. The CDR3 is 13 amino acids. Germline CDR1 ENHRY, CDR2 SYGVKD. In DNA form, the CDR3 reads TGTGCCATCAGTCCGGGACAACCCTACGAGCAGTACTTC. It codes for CAISPGQPYEQYF.

Here the CDR3 DNA reads TGTGCCACCAGCAGAGACACGGGTGAAAAACTGTTTTTT. It specifies CATSRDTGEKLFF. The J gene is TRBJ1-4, the V gene TRBV15; D gene uncertain. The CDR3 contains 13 residues. Trimming left V 0 bases short and J 7 bases short, with 6 bases between. Germline values: CDR1 LNHNV, CDR2 YYDKDF (reference sequence).

Ten or more counts support this clonotype. The rearrangement links TRBV24-1 to TRBJ2-3; unclear D gene. The CDR3 is 14 amino acids. The germline CDR1 and CDR2 sequences are KGHDR and SFDVKD. V dropped 6 bases and J dropped 5 bases, with 14 bases sitting between them. CDR3 sequence: CATSSPTGGDTQYF. DNA for the CDR3: TGTGCCACCAGTTCCCCGACGGGTGGAGATACGCAGTATTTT.

The chain joins TRBV5-6 to TRBJ2-6; D gene ambiguous. Trimming took 0 bases from V and 4 from J, leaving 5 bases between them. Germline V gene data show CDR1 as SGHDT and CDR2 as YYEEEE. CDR3 length: 14 residues. CDR3 region: CASSLVEGANVLTF. DNA for the CDR3: TGTGCCAGCAGCTTGGTTGAAGGGGCCAACGTCCTGACTTTC. Looking up the rest from reference TRBV5-6 and TRBJ2-6 gives the full variable domain: DAGVTQSPTHLIKTRGQQVTLRCSPKSGHDTVSWYQQALGQGPQFIFQYYEEEERQRGNFPDRFSGHQFPNYSSELNVNALLLGDSALYLCASSLVEGANVLTFGAGSRLTVL.

This chain joins TRBV7-2 and TRBJ2-1, with TRBD2 matching 11 bases. The germline V gene encodes CDR1 SGHTA and CDR2 FQGNSA. The CDR3 totals 14 residues. With V trimmed by 4 bases and J by 10 bases, 6 bases remained unmatched. CDR3 DNA sequence: TGTGCCAGCAGCTATAGCGGGAGGGCCGGGGAGCAGTTCTTC. Residues: CASSYSGRAGEQFF.